This T cell receptor beta chain was identified during a study of T cell repertoires in cytomegalovirus infection. Study-level information: CMV epitopes that were recently identified and HLA-C-restricted were used alongside well-studied HLA-B-restricted ones.

Notes on the study in general: It was HLA-C-restricted CMV-specific TCR beta clonotypes that dominated the response ex vivo. Summed frequency of public TCR beta families distinguished CMV carriers with the relevant HLA.

TCRdb fed the reads into MiXCR, producing one record per CDR3 protein. Among about 920,000 distinct CDR3 sequences listed, around 30% were seen once. This clonotype came up many times. Its antigen is as yet unknown. The germline V gene has CDR1 SQVTM and CDR2 ANQGSEA. CDR3 length: 14 residues. J gave up 0 bases and V 6 bases, and 6 bases lay outside the gene matches. The clonotype was recovered from a human donor in good health (CMV status not recorded). Some clones in this sample may be carry-over from other donors' samples. The V call is TRBV29-1, the J call TRBJ1-1; 8 bases agree with TRBD1. The sequencing here drew on cultured CD8+ T cells from PBMCs, taken from culture after CMV antigen stimulation. The CDR3 coding sequence is TGCAGCGTCAGGACAGGGTCCATGAACACTGAAGCTTTCTTT. Protein sequence: CSVRTGSMNTEAFF.